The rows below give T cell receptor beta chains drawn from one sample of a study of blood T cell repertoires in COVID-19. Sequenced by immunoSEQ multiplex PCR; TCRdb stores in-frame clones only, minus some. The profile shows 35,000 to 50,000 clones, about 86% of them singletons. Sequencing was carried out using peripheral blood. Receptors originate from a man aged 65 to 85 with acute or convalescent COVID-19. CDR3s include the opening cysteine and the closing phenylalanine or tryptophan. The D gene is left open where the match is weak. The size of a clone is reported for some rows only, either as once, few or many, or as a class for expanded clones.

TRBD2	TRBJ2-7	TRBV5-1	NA	CASSLDTSGSLAAYEQYF	TGCGCCAGCAGCTTAGATACTAGCGGGAGCCTTGCCGCCTACGAGCAGTACTTC
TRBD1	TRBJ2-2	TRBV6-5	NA	CASRRTGAGELFF	TGTGCCAGCAGGAGGACAGGGGCCGGGGAGCTGTTTTTT
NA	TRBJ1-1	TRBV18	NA	CASSPGAIAEAFF	TGTGCCAGCTCCCCTGGGGCGATCGCTGAAGCTTTCTTT
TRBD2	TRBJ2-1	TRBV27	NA	CASSGGLAGGSYNEQFF	TGTGCCAGCAGTGGGGGACTAGCGGGAGGCTCCTACAATGAGCAGTTCTTC
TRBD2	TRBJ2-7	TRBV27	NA	CASSLSPGGTHYEQYF	TGTGCCAGCAGTTTATCCCCGGGGGGGACTCACTACGAGCAGTACTTC
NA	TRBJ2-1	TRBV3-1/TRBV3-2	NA	CASSQARVGEQFF	TGTGCCAGCAGCCAAGCCAGGGTTGGCGAGCAGTTCTTC
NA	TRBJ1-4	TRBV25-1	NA	CATRLDSTNEKLFF	TGTGCCACCCGACTGGACTCAACTAATGAAAAACTGTTTTTT
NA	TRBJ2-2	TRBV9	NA	CASSVARLARNTGELFF	TGTGCCAGCAGCGTAGCCCGGCTAGCACGAAACACCGGGGAGCTGTTTTTT
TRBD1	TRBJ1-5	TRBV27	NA	CASSRRTGLNQPQHF	TGTGCCAGCAGTCGTAGGACAGGACTCAATCAGCCCCAGCATTTT
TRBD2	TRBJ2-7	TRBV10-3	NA	CATGSREVPYEQYF	TGTGCCACAGGGTCGCGGGAGGTCCCCTACGAGCAGTACTTC
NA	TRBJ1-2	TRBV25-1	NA	CASSAGSPYGYTF	TGTGCCAGCAGTGCGGGTTCGCCCTATGGCTACACCTTC
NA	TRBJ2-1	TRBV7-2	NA	CASSLSGHYNEQFF	TGTGCCAGCAGCTTATCGGGACATTACAATGAGCAGTTCTTC
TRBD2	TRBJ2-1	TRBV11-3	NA	CASSRSGSPYNEQFF	TGTGCCAGCAGCCGTAGCGGGAGCCCCTACAATGAGCAGTTCTTC
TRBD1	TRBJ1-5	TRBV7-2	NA	CASSLGQDQPQHF	TGTGCCAGCAGCCTAGGACAGGATCAGCCCCAGCATTTT
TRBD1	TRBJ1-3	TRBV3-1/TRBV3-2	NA	CASQDRVTGNTIYF	TGTGCCAGCCAGGACAGGGTCACTGGAAACACCATATATTTT
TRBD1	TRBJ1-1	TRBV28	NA	CASPSFRRQGYTEAFF	TGTGCCAGCCCCTCGTTTAGAAGACAGGGGTACACTGAAGCTTTCTTT
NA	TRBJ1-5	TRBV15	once	CATSRTTHHSNQPQHF	TGTGCCACCAGCAGGACAACCCACCATAGCAATCAGCCCCAGCATTTT
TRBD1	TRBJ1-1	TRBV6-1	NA	CASSEGSQGAFF	TGTGCCAGCAGTGAAGGGTCACAGGGGGCTTTCTTT
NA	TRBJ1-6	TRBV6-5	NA	CASTKSPRGSPLHF	TGTGCCAGCACCAAATCCCCAAGGGGATCACCCCTCCACTTT
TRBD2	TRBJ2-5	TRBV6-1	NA	CASSEGGLAGETQYF	TGTGCCAGCAGTGAAGGCGGACTAGCAGGAGAGACCCAGTACTTC
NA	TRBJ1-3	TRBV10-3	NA	CAIGESGNTIYF	TGTGCCATAGGGGAATCTGGAAACACCATATATTTT
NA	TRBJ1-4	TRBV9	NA	CASSVDGREGEKLFF	TGTGCCAGCAGCGTAGATGGCAGGGAAGGTGAAAAACTGTTTTTT
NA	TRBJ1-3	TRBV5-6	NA	CASSLGRAGGNTIYF	TGTGCCAGCAGCTTGGGCAGGGCTGGTGGAAACACCATATATTTT
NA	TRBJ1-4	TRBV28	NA	CASRSSFGGENEKLFF	TGTGCCAGCAGATCCTCCTTTGGAGGGGAAAATGAAAAACTGTTTTTT
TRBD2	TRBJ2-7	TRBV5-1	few	CASSSRLAGGRGEQYF	TGCGCCAGCAGCTCCCGACTAGCGGGAGGCCGGGGCGAGCAGTACTTC
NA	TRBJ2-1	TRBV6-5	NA	CASSYPDRNNEQFF	TGTGCCAGCAGTTACCCCGACAGGAACAATGAGCAGTTCTTC
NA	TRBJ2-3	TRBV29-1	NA	CSPEVRRADTQYF	TGCAGCCCTGAGGTCAGGAGGGCAGATACGCAGTATTTT
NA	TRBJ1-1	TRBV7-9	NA	CASSLYRVGTEAFF	TGTGCCAGCAGCTTATACAGGGTTGGCACTGAAGCTTTCTTT
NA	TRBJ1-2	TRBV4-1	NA	CASSQEFGGRLNYGYTF	TGCGCCAGCAGCCAAGAATTTGGAGGGAGGCTTAACTATGGCTACACCTTC
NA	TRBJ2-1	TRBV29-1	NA	CSVVGGLSVGGVPCFF	TGCAGCGTTGTCGGAGGGTTGAGTGTCGGGGGAGTCCCATGTTTCTTC
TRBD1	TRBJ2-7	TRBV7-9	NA	CASSPFGTGTYEQYF	TGTGCCAGCAGCCCTTTTGGGACAGGTACCTACGAGCAGTACTTC
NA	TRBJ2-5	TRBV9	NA	CASSVADARGETQYF	TGTGCCAGCAGCGTAGCGGATGCCAGGGGTGAGACCCAGTACTTC
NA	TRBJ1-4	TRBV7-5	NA	CARSLKGGTVNEKLFF	TGTGCCAGAAGCTTAAAAGGCGGGACAGTTAATGAAAAACTGTTTTTT
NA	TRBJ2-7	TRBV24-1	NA	CATSDSRQGKVYEQYF	TGTGCCACCAGTGATTCGCGGCAGGGGAAAGTCTACGAGCAGTACTTC
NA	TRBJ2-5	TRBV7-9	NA	CASRSLVGGEKTQYF	TGTGCCAGCAGGTCTCTCGTGGGGGGTGAGAAGACCCAGTACTTC
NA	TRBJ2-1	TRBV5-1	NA	CASSLWGIAEAYEQFF	TGCGCCAGCAGCTTGTGGGGAATAGCGGAGGCCTATGAGCAGTTCTTC
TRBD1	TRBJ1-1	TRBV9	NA	CASSVGRRGPAFF	TGTGCCAGCAGCGTAGGACGGAGGGGGCCAGCTTTCTTT
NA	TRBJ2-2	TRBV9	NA	CASSVVWNTGELFF	TGTGCCAGCAGCGTAGTCTGGAACACCGGGGAGCTGTTTTTT
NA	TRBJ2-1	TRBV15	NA	CATSRESYSYNEQFF	TGTGCCACCAGCAGAGAGAGTTACTCCTACAATGAGCAGTTCTTC
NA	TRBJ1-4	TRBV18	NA	CASSFQQGSNEKLFF	TGTGCCAGCTCATTCCAACAGGGTTCTAATGAAAAACTGTTTTTT
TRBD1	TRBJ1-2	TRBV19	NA	CASRPPRQGRGYTF	TGTGCCAGTAGACCGCCTCGACAGGGTCGTGGCTACACCTTC
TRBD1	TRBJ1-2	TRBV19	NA	CASSSRTGDYGYTF	TGTGCCAGTAGTTCCCGGACAGGGGACTATGGCTACACCTTC
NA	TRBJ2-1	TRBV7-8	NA	CASSRVHSGYNEQFF	TGTGCCAGCAGCCGGGTGCACAGCGGCTACAATGAGCAGTTCTTC
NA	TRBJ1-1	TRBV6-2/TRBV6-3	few	CASSYSIVVSF	TGTGCCAGCAGTTACTCGATCGTAGTATCCTTT
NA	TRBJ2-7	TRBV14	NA	CASSQQQDISYEQHF	TGTGCCAGCAGCCAACAGCAGGACATCTCCTACGAGCAGCACTTC
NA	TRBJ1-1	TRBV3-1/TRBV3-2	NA	CASRNTGEAFF	TGTGCCAGCAGGAATACAGGGGAAGCTTTCTTT
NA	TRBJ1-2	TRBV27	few	CASSLTAERNYGYTF	TGTGCCAGCAGTTTAACTGCGGAAAGGAACTATGGCTACACCTTC
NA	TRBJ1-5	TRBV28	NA	CATGQFSSNQPQHF	TGTGCCACCGGACAGTTTTCTAGCAATCAGCCCCAGCATTTT
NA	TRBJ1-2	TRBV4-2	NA	CASSQDTFLRYTF	TGTGCCAGCAGCCAAGATACATTCCTGCGCTACACCTTC
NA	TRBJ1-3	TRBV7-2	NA	CASSLPISGNTIYF	TGTGCCAGCAGCTTACCCATCTCTGGAAACACCATATATTTT